This T cell receptor (beta chain) appears in the sequencing data of a study of blood T cell repertoires in COVID-19. Study-wide background: The study drew acute and convalescent COVID-19 samples from the United States, Italy and Spain.

Individuals drawn from 20 to 30 US areas were roughly 18 to 95 years old. Germline-derived CDR1 and CDR2 are SGHRS and YFSETQ. V gave up 4 bases and J gave up 5 bases, with 18 bases separating them. CDR3 size: 15 residues. In the authors' workflow: Estimates of nucleated cell counts were drawn from the amplification of reference gene primers. Assay: immunoSEQ multiplex PCR; the TCRdb copy retains only in-frame clones and omits some. The DNA was the basis for D and trimming; V, J and clone size are from that table. The sample lists a few hundred thousand clones; 80% to 90% were seen once. Material: PBMCs or T cells enriched from blood (not recorded which). J is TRBJ2-5 and V is TRBV5-1, with D possibly being TRBD1 (6 bases). The clonotype comes from a woman aged 18-29 years in a cohort exposed to, infected with or recovered from COVID-19 (not recorded which). The CDR3 DNA reads as TGCGCCAGCAGCCAGAGTAGGGGGTCGGGGGAGACCCAGTACTTC. Encoded protein: CASSQSRGSGETQYF.